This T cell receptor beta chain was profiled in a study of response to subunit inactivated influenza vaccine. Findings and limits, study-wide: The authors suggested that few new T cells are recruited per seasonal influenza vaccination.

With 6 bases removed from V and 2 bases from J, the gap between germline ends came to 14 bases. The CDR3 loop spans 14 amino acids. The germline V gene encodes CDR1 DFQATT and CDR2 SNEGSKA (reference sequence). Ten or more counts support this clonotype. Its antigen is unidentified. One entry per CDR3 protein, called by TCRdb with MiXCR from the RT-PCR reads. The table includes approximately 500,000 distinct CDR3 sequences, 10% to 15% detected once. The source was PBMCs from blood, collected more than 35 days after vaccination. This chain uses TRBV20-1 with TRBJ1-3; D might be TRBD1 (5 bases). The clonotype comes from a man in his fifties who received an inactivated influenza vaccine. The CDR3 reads CSATLGGPGNTIYF. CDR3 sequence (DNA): TGCAGTGCGACGCTGGGGGGTCCTGGAAACACCATATATTTT.